Sequencing of this TCR beta chain was carried out in a study of a mutant IDH1 vaccine in newly diagnosed glioma (dated by TCRdb to 2020 to 2023). Looking at the study overall: Patients were given eight vaccinations, in weeks 1, 3, 5, 7, 11, 15, 19 and 23, which matched visits V03 through V10. In the chemotherapy-containing groups, vaccination started alongside temozolomide cycles, whereas in patients who had radiotherapy alone it started 4-6 weeks after radiotherapy. Of the approximately 30 treated patients, approximately 62% were male and about 40% were female, and the mean age was approximately 40 years. Before enrollment, most patients had been given radiochemotherapy with temozolomide as standard therapy, while the rest had received either radiotherapy alone or temozolomide alone. Peripheral blood samples were drawn at six visits, namely V03 (baseline), V05, V07, V10, V12 and V13. For exploratory analyses, about 25 treated patients had longitudinal TCRB deep sequencing done wherever samples were available.

The sample's time point, from its label and the paper: week 5, during vaccination. Each vaccine dose, consisting of 300 ug of a 20-mer mutant IDH1 peptide in Montanide, was administered subcutaneously with topical imiquimod. Newly diagnosed WHO grade 3 or 4 IDH1-mutant astrocytomas showing loss of nuclear ATRX were present in the donors. The samples were drawn from NOA16, a multicentre, single-arm, open-label phase I trial in Germany that tested a mutant IDH1 peptide vaccine in humans for the first time. Genomic DNA for TCRB sequencing was extracted from EDTA blood using the DNeasy Blood and Tissue Kit. The CDR3 runs 13 amino acids, cysteine and phenylalanine included. Just the 39-base CDR3 DNA is kept, in frame starting at base 1. Relative to germline, V is 5 bases shorter and J is 2 bases shorter, with 9 bases between their ends. Via the germline V gene, CDR1 is SGHVS and CDR2 FQNEAQ. The paper's findings and limits, for the study overall: Immune responses induced by the vaccine were seen in roughly 95% of patients across multiple MHC alleles. PBMC samples for TCRB deep sequencing were selected based on availability. According to the authors, sample limitations meant that analyses of patient blood samples could not be reproduced. Pseudoprogression seemed to be unrelated to changes in the top peripheral T cell clonotypes found by TCRB sequencing.

The library was made by the immunoSEQ multiplex PCR assay. Following the manufacturer's protocol, the hsTCRB Kit was used to amplify rearranged TCR beta chain sequences. Sequencing of TCRB libraries was carried out on an Illumina MiSeq. The source study handled its data this way. The proprietary platform of the kit vendor was used for demultiplexing, trimming and gene mapping. TCRdb obtained this table from immuneACCESS and retained in-frame rearrangements with V and J assigned. These tables miss some clones; where compared with another copy, unresolved V genes account for less than half of the shortfall, and the remainder is unexplained. From that table come the V and J calls and clone size; the DNA was used to work out D and trimming. The table for this sample lists around 56,000 clones; over 70% of them were counted only once. Jointly, the top ten make up 3% to 4% of the sample. This clone came up a few times. This receptor's antigen is unknown. No quality values exist for individual bases; no much larger clone is one base distant.

The sequence joins TRBV7-8 to TRBJ1-1; no confident D gene assignment can be made. The sequenced sample was PBMCs, obtained from a glioma patient whose treatment included an IDH1 peptide vaccine. This receptor was taken from a man younger than 40 with glioma. The CDR3: CASSRTANTEAFF. The sequenced DNA: TGTGCCAGCAGCCGCACAGCTAACACTGAAGCTTTCTTT.